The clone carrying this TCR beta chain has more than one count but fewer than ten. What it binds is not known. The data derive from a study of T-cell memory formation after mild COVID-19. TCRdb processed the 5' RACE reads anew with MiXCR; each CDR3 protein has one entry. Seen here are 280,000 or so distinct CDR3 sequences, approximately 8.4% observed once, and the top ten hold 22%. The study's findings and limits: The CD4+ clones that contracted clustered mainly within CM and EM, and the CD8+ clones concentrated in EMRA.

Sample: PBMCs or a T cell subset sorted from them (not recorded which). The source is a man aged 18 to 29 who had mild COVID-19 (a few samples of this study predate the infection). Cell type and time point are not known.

DNA of the CDR3: TGTGCCAGAAGAGGAAATAGCAATCAGCCCCAGCATTTT. Amino acids: CARRGNSNQPQHF. The rearrangement joins TRBV5-3 to TRBJ1-5, with D unresolved. TRBV5-3 is identified as an open reading frame with a role that is uncertain. The V and J ends lost 5 bases and 0 bases respectively, with 6 bases between them. The CDR3 is 13 residues long.